The rows below give T cell receptor beta chains drawn from one sample of a study of naive and memory T cell subsets. TCRdb called the UMI-ligation and nested PCR reads again in MiXCR, with one record for every CDR3 protein. The top ten hold roughly 50% of the sample, which has 8,500 to 10,000 distinct CDR3 sequences, roughly 5.7% seen once. Sequencing was carried out using CD4+ TEMRA cells from blood. Receptors were obtained from a human donor in good health. Both conserved end residues are part of each CDR3. Each record gives: D gene, clone size, J gene, V gene, CDR3 DNA, CDR3 protein. D genes are given only for firm matches. A clone size is listed for some rows: how often the clone was seen (once, few, many), or a class if it is expanded.

- many TRBJ1-5 TRBV19 TGTGCCAGTAGTCCGAGGGGGGGAGGCAATCAGCCCCAGCATTTT CASSPRGGGNQPQHF
- many TRBJ1-1 TRBV7-2 TGTGCCAGCAGCTTAGTCAGGGATGGTGAAGCTTTCTTT CASSLVRDGEAFF
- - TRBJ2-1 TRBV19 TGTGCCAGTAAGGGAAGGGGGGGACCTATTAGCTCCTACAATGAGCAGTTCTTC CASKGRGGPISSYNEQFF
- many TRBJ1-1 TRBV24-1 TGTGCCACCAGTGATTCGAACACTGAAGCTTTCTTT CATSDSNTEAFF
- many TRBJ2-7 TRBV4-3 TGCGCCAGCAGCCAAGATCTGAGGGCAGGGTCATCCTACGAGCAGTACTTC CASSQDLRAGSSYEQYF
- many TRBJ1-1 TRBV7-9 TGTGCCAGCAGCTTACTAGGGATAAAAGCTTTCTTT CASSLLGIKAFF
- - TRBJ2-3 TRBV14 TGTGCCAGCAGCCGAGGGATGACGATTAGCACAGATACGCAGTATTTT CASSRGMTISTDTQYF
- - TRBJ2-4 TRBV18 TGTGCCAGCTCACCAAGCACAGGAACAATAGCCAAAAACATTCAGTACTTC CASSPSTGTIAKNIQYF
TRBD2 medium-sized TRBJ2-1 TRBV7-2 TGTGCCAGCAGCTTAGCGCTAAAGGCTAGCGGGGGTCTCGACAATGAGCAGTTCTTC CASSLALKASGGLDNEQFF
- few TRBJ2-1 TRBV5-1 TGCGCCAGCAGCTTGGGGGACCTCAGCCACAATGAGCAGTTCTTC CASSLGDLSHNEQFF
- few TRBJ2-6 TRBV12-3/TRBV12-4 TGTGCCAGCAGCCATGTTGGGCGGGCTCTCTCTGGGGCCAACGTCCTGACTTTC CASSHVGRALSGANVLTF
TRBD1 - TRBJ2-3 TRBV7-2 TGTGCCATCAGACAGGGTCCCGATACGCAGTATTTT CAIRQGPDTQYF
- - TRBJ1-4 TRBV7-2 TGTGCCAGCAGCTTAGCAGGGTTTGGTGAAAAACTGTTTTTT CASSLAGFGEKLFF
- many TRBJ1-2 TRBV6-5 TGTGCCAGCAGTTCCAGGGACGGGGGTTATGGCTACACCTTC CASSSRDGGYGYTF
- - TRBJ1-1 TRBV18 TGTGCCAGCTCACCAAACCTACAGGGAGTGAACACTGAAGCTTTCTTT CASSPNLQGVNTEAFF
TRBD1 many TRBJ2-7 TRBV20-1 TGCAGTGCTCCCGGGACAGGGGGCCACGAGCAGTACTTC CSAPGTGGHEQYF
- - TRBJ2-1 TRBV3-1 TGTGCCAGCAGCCCCGACTACATTGGAGGAGATGAGCAGTTCTTC CASSPDYIGGDEQFF
- many TRBJ1-5 TRBV18 TGTGCCAGCTCGTCGACAGCGAAAGGGGGCAATCAGCCCCAGCATTTT CASSSTAKGGNQPQHF
- - TRBJ2-2 TRBV3-1 TGTGCCGGCAGCCAAGCCAGGGGCACCGGGGAGCTGTTTTTT CAGSQARGTGELFF
- many TRBJ1-1 TRBV5-1 TGCGCCAGCACTGCCCTGGAGGCAAACACTGAAGCTTTCTTT CASTALEANTEAFF
- many TRBJ2-1 TRBV6-5 TGTGCCAGCACCACCAGGTTGGCTTCGGGCAATGAGCAGTTCTTC CASTTRLASGNEQFF
- many TRBJ2-7 TRBV19 TGTGCCAGTTCCGGGTCGGGGAAGACGAAAACCTACGAGCAGTACTTC CASSGSGKTKTYEQYF
- many TRBJ1-1 TRBV10-2 TGCGCCAGCAGTTCGCGTTCGAAGGCTTTCTTT CASSSRSKAFF
TRBD2 many TRBJ2-1 TRBV20-1 TGCAGTGTATCGGTAGCGGGGGTTTCGTCCTACAATGAGCAGTTCTTC CSVSVAGVSSYNEQFF
- many TRBJ1-3 TRBV20-1 TGCAGTGCTAGTAACCCTGGAGGTGGAAACACCATATATTTT CSASNPGGGNTIYF
- few TRBJ1-5 TRBV19 TGTGCCAGTAACCCCAATGGAAGGTATCAGCCCCAGCATTTT CASNPNGRYQPQHF
- many TRBJ2-1 TRBV4-3 TGCGCCAGCAGCCAAAATATAGGGGGATTAGAGCAGTTCTTC CASSQNIGGLEQFF
- many TRBJ1-1 TRBV5-5 TGTGCCAGCAGCTTGGGTCAGGTGGTAGGGCCTGAAGCTTTCTTT CASSLGQVVGPEAFF
- medium-sized TRBJ2-7 TRBV12-3/TRBV12-4 TGTGCCAGCAGTTTACCGGGGGGCCACGAGCAGTACTTC CASSLPGGHEQYF
TRBD2 medium-sized TRBJ2-3 TRBV10-3 TGTGCCATCCGAGGCGCGGGGGACTCCCTTCCTACGCAGTATTTT CAIRGAGDSLPTQYF
- many TRBJ1-1 TRBV12-3/TRBV12-4 TGTGCCAGCAGTTTACAGGGGACTGAAGCTTTCTTT CASSLQGTEAFF
TRBD1 large TRBJ1-1 TRBV27 TGTGCCAGCAGCCCAGGGGGCGCGGCCCCCAACACTGAAGCTTTCTTT CASSPGGAAPNTEAFF
TRBD2 few TRBJ2-4 TRBV9 TGTGCCAGCAGGGATTCCGGGGGGGCGGGGAGCATTCAGTACTTC CASRDSGGAGSIQYF
TRBD2 many TRBJ2-7 TRBV7-2 TGTGCCAGCAGCTCTCGAGCGGGAGGGGGCTACGAGCAGTACTTC CASSSRAGGGYEQYF
- many TRBJ1-1 TRBV10-3 TGTGCCATCAGTGAGGTCGCCAGAAACACTGAAGCTTTCTTT CAISEVARNTEAFF
- few TRBJ2-1 TRBV20-1 TGCAGTGCTAGAGTTGTGACTAGGCCCTACAATGAGCAGTTCTTC CSARVVTRPYNEQFF
TRBD2 many TRBJ2-5 TRBV12-3/TRBV12-4 TGTGCCAGCAGTTTAGTAGCGGGAAAAGAGACCCAGTACTTC CASSLVAGKETQYF
- few TRBJ2-7 TRBV4-2 TGTGCCAGCAGCCAGTCGTTGATCGGCTACGAGCAGTACTTC CASSQSLIGYEQYF
TRBD1 many TRBJ2-7 TRBV15 TGTGCCACCAGCAGAGTTTTGGGACAGGGGTCCTACGAGCAGTACTTC CATSRVLGQGSYEQYF
- many TRBJ2-3 TRBV14 TGTGCCAGCAGCCTATACGTAATACAGGGCACAGATACGCAGTATTTT CASSLYVIQGTDTQYF
- many TRBJ2-1 TRBV15 TGTGCCGCGACCTCCCGGAGGACCTCCTACAATGAGCAGTTCTTC CAATSRRTSYNEQFF